These 18 T cell receptor beta chains were sequenced from one sample in a study of T cell responses to AZD1222 COVID-19 vaccine. Assay used: immunoSEQ multiplex PCR; TCRdb lists only in-frame clones, some missing. The profile shows 65,000 to 70,000 clones, roughly 83% of them singletons. Specimen: peripheral blood, collected 28 days after the second AZD1222 dose. The receptors were gathered from an adult who received the AZD1222 COVID-19 vaccine.

The V gene is TRBV3-1 (or the pseudogene TRBV3-2), the J gene TRBJ2-7, with 9 bases identical to TRBD2. Trimming took 0 bases from V and 1 from J; bases not matched to a gene: 10. Germline V CDR1 and CDR2: LGHDT, YNNKEL (reference sequence). The CDR3 spans 18 residues. CDR3 in amino acids: CASSQDFLAGLRSYEQYF. In DNA, the CDR3 is TGTGCCAGCAGCCAAGATTTCCTAGCGGGATTAAGGTCCTACGAGCAGTACTTC.

The V and J genes are TRBV7-9 and TRBJ1-1; maybe TRBD1 (5 bases). The CDR3 runs 15 residues. Germline V gene lookup returns CDR1 SEHNR and CDR2 FQNEAQ (reference sequence). Between the trimmed V and J ends, which lost 1 base and 5 bases, there was a span of 14 bases. CDR3 in amino acids: CASSLGGSEYTEAFF. Here the CDR3 DNA reads TGTGCCAGCAGCTTAGGGGGCTCAGAGTATACTGAAGCTTTCTTT.

The V and J genes are TRBV7-9 and TRBJ1-1; the D is unclear. Germline V gene lookup returns CDR1 SEHNR and CDR2 FQNEAQ (reference sequence). The germline V and J ends were trimmed by 3 bases and 0 bases, with 11 bases remaining between them. This CDR3 has 15 amino acids. The CDR3 bases are TGTGCCAGCAGCTTTAACCTGGGGTTGAACACTGAAGCTTTCTTT. It yields the protein CASSFNLGLNTEAFF.

V is TRBV14 and J is TRBJ1-1, with 10 bases fitting TRBD1. CDR1 and CDR2 (germline): SGHDN, FVKESK. The V segment lost 4 bases and the J segment 6 bases; nucleotides outside the gene matches: 5. The CDR3 totals 14 residues. The CDR3 reads CASSPGQGGAEAFF. For the CDR3, the DNA is TGTGCCAGCAGCCCTGGACAGGGGGGAGCTGAAGCTTTCTTT.

The chain employs TRBV27 and TRBJ2-7; D is perhaps TRBD2 (5 bases). V was shortened by 5 bases and J by 5 bases, with 13 bases between the two germline ends. Germline-derived CDR1 and CDR2 are MNHEY and SMNVEV (reference sequence). This CDR3 has 13 residues. The CDR3, as DNA: TGTGCCAGCAGTCCACTAGTTAACGACGAGCAGTACTTC. Translation gives CASSPLVNDEQYF.

The rearrangement joins TRBV2 to TRBJ1-6; TRBD1 is a possible D gene (6 bases). CDR1 is SNHLY and CDR2 is FYNNEI in the germline V gene. CDR3 length equals 14 residues. Trimming left V 3 bases short and J 8 bases short, with 11 bases between. CDR3 in amino acids: CASSELGGDSPLHF. The CDR3 coding sequence is TGTGCCAGCAGTGAGCTAGGGGGGGATTCACCCCTCCACTTT. The variable domain in full, with the rest retrieved from reference TRBV2 and TRBJ1-6, is EPEVTQTPSHQVTQMGQEVILRCVPISNHLYFYWYRQILGQKVEFLVSFYNNEISEKSEIFDDQFSVERPDGSNFTLKIRSTKLEDSAMYFCASSELGGDSPLHFGNGTRLTVT.

The chain recombines TRBV3-1 (or the pseudogene TRBV3-2) with TRBJ2-1; 8 nucleotides agree with TRBD2. The CDR3 sequence is 16 residues long. V trimming: 4 bases; J trimming: 6 bases; junction bases outside the gene matches: 11. Germline CDR1 LGHDT, CDR2 YNNKEL (reference sequence). CDR3 region: CASSRAGTRIANEQFF. CDR3 in DNA: TGTGCCAGCAGCCGAGCCGGGACTAGAATCGCCAATGAGCAGTTCTTC.

CDR3 protein: CASSLSGHNYGYTF. Written as DNA, the CDR3 is TGTGCCAGCAGTTTATCCGGGCATAACTATGGCTACACCTTC. V is TRBV27 and J is TRBJ1-2; D unresolved. This CDR3 is built from 14 residues. The germline gives CDR1 MNHEY, CDR2 SMNVEV (reference sequence). Trimming took 0 bases from V and 1 from J, leaving 6 bases between them.

This clone was recorded once. The J gene is TRBJ2-1, the V gene TRBV10-2; weak D call: TRBD1 (5 bases). Looked up from germline, CDR1 is WSHSY and CDR2 is SAAADI. CDR3 length: 17 amino acids. Trimming removed 7 bases from V and 0 bases from J, with 19 bases in between. CDR3 residues: CASTKLQGLGSYNEQFF. The DNA of the CDR3 is TGCGCCAGCACCAAACTTCAGGGTTTAGGCTCCTACAATGAGCAGTTCTTC.

This chain uses TRBV5-5 with TRBJ1-5, with 9 bases aligning to TRBD1. The V gene's germline CDR1 is SGHKS and CDR2 YYEKEE (reference sequence). V dropped 3 bases and J dropped 6; count of bases not matched to a gene: 10. CDR3 length: 16 amino acids. The CDR3 DNA reads as TGTGCCAGCAGCTACGATCGGGACAGGGCTTCTCAGCCCCAGCATTTT. It encodes CASSYDRDRASQPQHF.

The rearrangement joins TRBV18 to TRBJ1-1; no clear D. Germline CDR1 reads KGHSH; CDR2 reads LQKENI. This CDR3 region has 11 residues. V was pared by 2 bases and J by 10 bases, with 8 bases between. The CDR3 DNA follows: TGTGCCAGCTCACCAGCCGCCGGAGCTTTCTTT. This codes for CASSPAAGAFF.

This clone appeared once. V is TRBV5-1 and J is TRBJ2-1, with D perhaps TRBD1 (6 bases). V lost 4 bases and J 4 bases, leaving 12 bases between the germline ends. The germline CDR1 and CDR2 sequences are SGHRS and YFSETQ. The CDR3 consists of 14 residues. Written as DNA, the CDR3 is TGCGCCAGCAGCCAAGGACAGCTTTACAATGAGCAGTTCTTC. This translates into CASSQGQLYNEQFF.

The V gene is TRBV29-1, the J gene TRBJ1-5; TRBD1 matches at 10 bases. This CDR3 is built from 15 residues. J was trimmed by 7 bases and V by 6 bases; bases with no gene match: 12. The V gene's germline CDR1 is SQVTM and CDR2 ANQGSEA. The CDR3 DNA sequence: TGCAGCGTGCTTTCCGGGACAGGGGTAGGACAGCCCCAGCATTTT. Translating gives CSVLSGTGVGQPQHF.

V gene TRBV5-8 combines with J gene TRBJ2-3; 7 bases match TRBD1. The ends lost 4 bases at V and 2 bases at J; junction bases unmatched: 7. CDR1 is SGHTS and CDR2 is YDEGEE in the germline V gene. The CDR3 runs to 15 residues. The CDR3 DNA reads TGTGCCAGCAGCGCCCTGACAGGGCTCACAGATACGCAGTATTTT. It specifies CASSALTGLTDTQYF.

The rearrangement joins TRBV5-1 to TRBJ2-2; D uncertain. Germline V lookup: CDR1 SGHRS, CDR2 YFSETQ. The CDR3 has 11 residues. The V and J ends lost 2 bases and 7 bases respectively, with 3 bases between them. The CDR3 nucleotides read TGCGCCAGCAGCTTAAACGGGGAGCTGTTTTTT. Encoded protein: CASSLNGELFF.

This clone was seen only a few times. This chain's CDR3 is CASTKGGEHQPQHF. In DNA, the CDR3 is TGTGCCAGTACCAAAGGGGGGGAACATCAGCCCCAGCATTTT. The gene calls are TRBV19 and TRBJ1-5; TRBD1 might be the D (6 bases). The V and J ends lost 7 bases and 5 bases respectively, with 15 bases between them. Germline V gene data show CDR1 as LNHDA and CDR2 as SQIVND (reference sequence). The CDR3 runs 14 residues.

The rearrangement uses TRBV18 and TRBJ1-5; perhaps TRBD1 as D (5 bases). There are 13 residues in the CDR3. V gave up 6 bases and J gave up 7 bases, with 13 bases separating them. Germline V gives CDR1 KGHSH, CDR2 LQKENI. The CDR3 DNA sequence: TGTGCCAGCTCCCCGGGGAGGGACCAGCCCCAGCATTTT. It is translated as CASSPGRDQPQHF.

The CDR3 loop reads CASKSLDTQYF. CDR3 coding DNA: TGTGCCAGCAAAAGTTTAGATACGCAGTATTTT. V and J are TRBV25-1 and TRBJ2-3, with no clear D. Trimming shortened V by 7 bases and J by 5 bases, and 7 bases separated the two germline ends. The V gene's germline CDR1 is MGHDK and CDR2 SYGVNS. The CDR3 covers 11 residues. The variable domain in full, with the rest retrieved from reference TRBV25-1 and TRBJ2-3, is EADIYQTPRYLVIGTGKKITLECSQTMGHDKMYWYQQDPGMELHLIHYSYGVNSTEKGDLSSESTVSRIRTEHFPLTLESARPSHTSQYLCASKSLDTQYFGPGTRLTVL.